Listed below are T cell receptor beta chains from one sample, sequenced in a study of T cells in Graves' hyperthyroidism and ophthalmopathy. TCRdb reprocessed the multiplex PCR reads with MiXCR, giving one entry per CDR3 protein. Among roughly 500,000 distinct CDR3 sequences, about 16% were seen once, and the ten largest hold 25% to 30%. Material for sequencing was blood. These receptors all come from a woman between 25 and 40 years old with Graves' ophthalmopathy. Both conserved end residues are part of each CDR3. D genes are given only for firm matches. Size tells how often a clone was seen (once, few, many) or the class of an expanded clone, and some rows leave it out.

size: NA
J: TRBJ2-1
D: NA
length: 12
V: TRBV5-5
DNA: TGTGCCAGCAGCTTGGAACTTTATGAGCAGTTCTTC
CDR3: CASSLELYEQFF

size: many
J: TRBJ1-1
D: NA
length: 12
V: TRBV6-2/TRBV6-3
DNA: TGTGCCAGCAGTTACTGGGACACTGAAGCTTTCTTT
CDR3: CASSYWDTEAFF

size: NA
J: TRBJ2-1
D: TRBD1
length: 14
V: TRBV25-1
DNA: TGTGCCAGCAGGCCCACGACAGGGACCAATGAGCAGTTCTTC
CDR3: CASRPTTGTNEQFF

size: NA
J: TRBJ2-2
D: TRBD2
length: 19
V: TRBV27
DNA: TGTGCCAGCAGGCCCCTGGCCGGGACTAGTCATACAATCACCGGGGAGCTGTTTTTT
CDR3: CASRPLAGTSHTITGELFF

size: few
J: TRBJ2-3
D: TRBD2
length: 17
V: TRBV7-9
DNA: TGTGCCAGCAGCTTGAAGGGTGTACTAGCGGGAGACAATACGCAGTATTTT
CDR3: CASSLKGVLAGDNTQYF

size: NA
J: TRBJ2-1
D: NA
length: 13
V: TRBV7-2
DNA: TGTGCCAGCAGCTTAACCCTTGCCAATGAGCAGTTCTTC
CDR3: CASSLTLANEQFF

size: NA
J: TRBJ2-3
D: TRBD2
length: 16
V: TRBV20-1
DNA: TGCAGTGCGGACGGGACTAGCGGGAGTAGGACAGATACGCAGTATTTT
CDR3: CSADGTSGSRTDTQYF

size: many
J: TRBJ2-5
D: NA
length: 13
V: TRBV11-2
DNA: TGTGCCAGCAGAGGCGGCGTCCAAGAGACCCAGTACTTC
CDR3: CASRGGVQETQYF

size: NA
J: TRBJ1-5
D: NA
length: 16
V: TRBV19
DNA: TGTGCCAGTAGTTTAGACAGCCTAATCTACAATCAGCCCCAGCATTTT
CDR3: CASSLDSLIYNQPQHF

size: few
J: TRBJ2-3
D: NA
length: 12
V: TRBV12-3/TRBV12-4
DNA: TGTGCCAGCAGATTCCTCGCAGATACGCAGTATTTT
CDR3: CASRFLADTQYF

size: many
J: TRBJ2-7
D: NA
length: 15
V: TRBV28
DNA: TGTGCCAGCAGTGATTTCCGGGACCCCCGGTACGAGCAGTACTTC
CDR3: CASSDFRDPRYEQYF

size: many
J: TRBJ2-1
D: NA
length: 14
V: TRBV11-2
DNA: TGTGCCAGCAGCTTAGAAGGGGATATCAATGAGCAGTTCTTC
CDR3: CASSLEGDINEQFF

size: many
J: TRBJ2-7
D: NA
length: 15
V: TRBV7-2
DNA: TGTGCCAGCAGCCCCCAGGCGGCAATCTCCTACGAGCAGTACTTC
CDR3: CASSPQAAISYEQYF

size: many
J: TRBJ1-2
D: NA
length: 12
V: TRBV2
DNA: TGTGCCAGCAGTGAAGCACGGCAGGGCTACACCTTC
CDR3: CASSEARQGYTF

size: few
J: TRBJ2-7
D: NA
length: 13
V: TRBV20-1
DNA: TGCAGTGCTAGTGTGGACAGAAACTACGAGCAGTACTTC
CDR3: CSASVDRNYEQYF

size: many
J: TRBJ1-2
D: NA
length: 13
V: TRBV5-1
DNA: TGCGCCAGCCGCTGGATCGAGGACTATGGCTACACCTTC
CDR3: CASRWIEDYGYTF

size: NA
J: TRBJ2-3
D: NA
length: 10
V: TRBV6-2/TRBV6-3
DNA: TGTGCCACCCGCCACGATACGCAGTATTTT
CDR3: CATRHDTQYF

size: NA
J: TRBJ2-2
D: NA
length: 15
V: TRBV5-1
DNA: TGCGCCAGCAGCTTTGGTGGCAGGAACACCGGGGAGCTGTTTTTT
CDR3: CASSFGGRNTGELFF

size: many
J: TRBJ2-5
D: NA
length: 14
V: TRBV11-2
DNA: TGTGCCAGCAGCTTAAATGGGGACCAAGAGACCCAGTACTTC
CDR3: CASSLNGDQETQYF

size: many
J: TRBJ2-7
D: TRBD1
length: 14
V: TRBV15
DNA: TGTGCCACCAGCAGGACAGGGGGGGTCTACGAGCAGTACTTC
CDR3: CATSRTGGVYEQYF

size: many
J: TRBJ2-7
D: TRBD2
length: 13
V: TRBV28
DNA: TGTGCCAGCAGTTTTACCGGGGGGAGCGAGCAGTACTTC
CDR3: CASSFTGGSEQYF

size: NA
J: TRBJ2-7
D: NA
length: 12
V: TRBV6-5
DNA: TGTGCCAGCAGTTACCCTGATAGCGAGCAGTACTTC
CDR3: CASSYPDSEQYF

size: many
J: TRBJ1-1
D: NA
length: 13
V: TRBV5-1
DNA: TGCGCCAGCAGCTTGGGCGACAGGCTTGAAGCTTTCTTT
CDR3: CASSLGDRLEAFF

size: many
J: TRBJ2-5
D: TRBD2
length: 14
V: TRBV20-1
DNA: TGCAGTGCTAGTTCTGGCGGGGGGGGAGAGACCCAGTACTTC
CDR3: CSASSGGGGETQYF

size: NA
J: TRBJ1-4
D: NA
length: 13
V: TRBV28
DNA: TGTGCCAGCAGTTTTTTCAGGAATGAAAAACTGTTTTTT
CDR3: CASSFFRNEKLFF

size: many
J: TRBJ2-3
D: NA
length: 13
V: TRBV7-2
DNA: TGTGCCAGCAGCTCAAGGAGATCAGATACGCAGTATTTT
CDR3: CASSSRRSDTQYF

size: NA
J: TRBJ2-7
D: NA
length: 14
V: TRBV5-6
DNA: TGTGTCAGCAGCTATTTACCGAGCTCCTACGAGCAGTACTTC
CDR3: CVSSYLPSSYEQYF

size: many
J: TRBJ2-7
D: NA
length: 13
V: TRBV12-3/TRBV12-4
DNA: TGTGCCAGCAGTCGTGACGAAGCCTACGAGCAGTACTTC
CDR3: CASSRDEAYEQYF

size: few
J: TRBJ2-1
D: TRBD2
length: 13
V: TRBV20-1
DNA: TGCAGTGCTCTACTAGCGGGAGGGCCTGAGGAGTTCTTC
CDR3: CSALLAGGPEEFF

size: few
J: TRBJ1-1
D: NA
length: 15
V: TRBV4-1
DNA: TGCGCCAGCAGCCCTCGTAGGGGGGTGAATACTGAAGCTTTCTTT
CDR3: CASSPRRGVNTEAFF

size: many
J: TRBJ2-1
D: TRBD2
length: 15
V: TRBV28
DNA: TGTGCCAGCGGGACGACTAGCGGGAGCAAAAATGAGCAGTTCTTC
CDR3: CASGTTSGSKNEQFF

size: many
J: TRBJ1-5
D: TRBD1
length: 15
V: TRBV2
DNA: TGTGCCAGCAGTACGGACAGGGGCGGGAATCAGCCCCAGCATTTT
CDR3: CASSTDRGGNQPQHF

size: many
J: TRBJ2-1
D: NA
length: 16
V: TRBV20-1
DNA: TGCAGTGCTAGAGGGGGGCGGCGGGAAAGCTACAATGAGCAGTTCTTC
CDR3: CSARGGRRESYNEQFF

size: many
J: TRBJ2-3
D: NA
length: 16
V: TRBV2
DNA: TGTGCCAGCAGTGAAGAAGGGCGGGCCCTCACAGATACGCAGTATTTT
CDR3: CASSEEGRALTDTQYF

size: many
J: TRBJ1-1
D: NA
length: 15
V: TRBV20-1
DNA: TGCAGTGCTAGAGATCACGACGGAAAGAACACTGAAGCTTTCTTT
CDR3: CSARDHDGKNTEAFF

size: NA
J: TRBJ2-1
D: NA
length: 12
V: TRBV6-2/TRBV6-3
DNA: TGTGCCAGCAGCCGGATTCGAAATGAGCAGTTCTTC
CDR3: CASSRIRNEQFF

size: NA
J: TRBJ1-1
D: NA
length: 15
V: TRBV7-2
DNA: TGTGCCAGCAGCTCAGCAACAGGGACGAACACTGAAGCTTTCTTT
CDR3: CASSSATGTNTEAFF

size: few
J: TRBJ2-7
D: TRBD2
length: 18
V: TRBV3-1
DNA: TGTGCCAGCAGCCAAGTTCCTCCGACTAGCGGGAGAATTTATGAGCAGTACTTC
CDR3: CASSQVPPTSGRIYEQYF

size: many
J: TRBJ2-2
D: NA
length: 13
V: TRBV30
DNA: TGTGCCTGGAGTGTATCCACGCACGGGGAGCTGTTTTTT
CDR3: CAWSVSTHGELFF

size: NA
J: TRBJ1-1
D: NA
length: 15
V: TRBV5-1
DNA: TGCGCCAGCAGCTTGGATCCCCGGGGGAACACTGAAGCTTTCTTT
CDR3: CASSLDPRGNTEAFF

size: few
J: TRBJ2-7
D: NA
length: 13
V: TRBV28
DNA: TGTGCCAGCAGTTTTACAGGGTTAAGCGAGCAGTACTTC
CDR3: CASSFTGLSEQYF

size: few
J: TRBJ2-7
D: TRBD2
length: 15
V: TRBV4-1
DNA: TGCGCCAGCAGCCAAGAGGTAGCGGGAGCTGGCGAGCAGTACTTC
CDR3: CASSQEVAGAGEQYF

size: NA
J: TRBJ2-3
D: NA
length: 14
V: TRBV12-3/TRBV12-4
DNA: TGTGCCAGCAGGAGGGATGGATTCCCAGATACGCAGTATTTT
CDR3: CASRRDGFPDTQYF

size: few
J: TRBJ2-7
D: NA
length: 14
V: TRBV5-4
DNA: TGTGCCAGCAGCTTAGGACTTGCAAATTACGAGCAGTACTTC
CDR3: CASSLGLANYEQYF

size: few
J: TRBJ2-4
D: NA
length: 15
V: TRBV30
DNA: TGTGCCTGGAGTGTAGGGGATCTAGCCAAAAACATTCAGTACTTC
CDR3: CAWSVGDLAKNIQYF

size: once
J: TRBJ2-3
D: NA
length: 15
V: TRBV20-1
DNA: TGCAGTTCCACCCCCGGGAGCTCACGCTCGGATACGCAGTATTTT
CDR3: CSSTPGSSRSDTQYF

size: many
J: TRBJ2-1
D: NA
length: 15
V: TRBV12-3/TRBV12-4
DNA: TGTGCCAGCAGTTCGAGCTCCGGGACTTTGAATGAGCAGTTCTTC
CDR3: CASSSSSGTLNEQFF

size: NA
J: TRBJ2-6
D: NA
length: 16
V: TRBV19
DNA: TGTGCCAGTAGTATCTATTTAGCTTCTGGGGCCAACGTCCTGACTTTC
CDR3: CASSIYLASGANVLTF

size: many
J: TRBJ2-7
D: TRBD2
length: 16
V: TRBV28
DNA: TGTGCCAGCAGTGAGAAAGCGGGAGTGGCAGTCTACGAGCAGTACTTC
CDR3: CASSEKAGVAVYEQYF

size: many
J: TRBJ1-1
D: NA
length: 12
V: TRBV10-3
DNA: TGTGCCTCATATGACAGCAACACTGAAGCTTTCTTT
CDR3: CASYDSNTEAFF

size: NA
J: TRBJ2-1
D: NA
length: 13
V: TRBV6-1
DNA: TGTGCCAGCAGTTACTTCCAAGCTGATGAGCAGTTCTTC
CDR3: CASSYFQADEQFF

size: many
J: TRBJ1-3
D: NA
length: 15
V: TRBV6-5
DNA: TGTGCCAGCAGTTACGGAGGTTCCTCCGGAAACACCATATATTTT
CDR3: CASSYGGSSGNTIYF

size: many
J: TRBJ1-1
D: TRBD1
length: 12
V: TRBV12-3/TRBV12-4
DNA: TGTGCCAGCAGCCCGGGACAGCGCGAAGCTTTCTTT
CDR3: CASSPGQREAFF

size: NA
J: TRBJ2-2
D: NA
length: 16
V: TRBV19
DNA: TGTGCCAGTAGCTCCGTTGGGCGGGATCACACCAGGGAGCTGTTTTTT
CDR3: CASSSVGRDHTRELFF